This TCR beta chain emerged from a study of cytomegalovirus exposure and HLA in healthy donors. At the level of the study: The study's early data release held about 80 million unique TCRs from HLA-typed donors.

PCR used 60 Vbeta primers and 13 Jbeta primers. The data were produced by immunoSEQ multiplex PCR, yet TCRdb's version contains in-frame clones alone and is incomplete. The profile covers about 160,000 clones, with approximately 77% appearing a single time and around 2.4% taken by the ten largest. The CDR3 totals 14 residues. J lost 2 bases, V lost 6 bases, and 6 bases had no gene match. Germline assignment: CDR1 KGHSY and CDR2 FQNENV. About this clone: Its antigen remains unknown.

General study results and limits: Excluded were some V segments that proved indistinguishable, including TRBV6-2 and TRBV6-3. The classifier reportedly diagnosed cytomegalovirus status with high sensitivity and specificity. The number of N-insertions in an Asian-associated ancestry cluster was reportedly below the 666-donor mean in a later analysis.

Sequencing was done on a sample of PBMCs. The chain carries TRBV16 and TRBJ1-1, with TRBD1 identical over 7 bases. The sequence came from a female donor in good health and CMV-seronegative. CDR3 loop: CASSRQGGNTEAFF. Written as DNA, the CDR3 is TGTGCCAGCAGTCGACAGGGAGGAAACACTGAAGCTTTCTTT.